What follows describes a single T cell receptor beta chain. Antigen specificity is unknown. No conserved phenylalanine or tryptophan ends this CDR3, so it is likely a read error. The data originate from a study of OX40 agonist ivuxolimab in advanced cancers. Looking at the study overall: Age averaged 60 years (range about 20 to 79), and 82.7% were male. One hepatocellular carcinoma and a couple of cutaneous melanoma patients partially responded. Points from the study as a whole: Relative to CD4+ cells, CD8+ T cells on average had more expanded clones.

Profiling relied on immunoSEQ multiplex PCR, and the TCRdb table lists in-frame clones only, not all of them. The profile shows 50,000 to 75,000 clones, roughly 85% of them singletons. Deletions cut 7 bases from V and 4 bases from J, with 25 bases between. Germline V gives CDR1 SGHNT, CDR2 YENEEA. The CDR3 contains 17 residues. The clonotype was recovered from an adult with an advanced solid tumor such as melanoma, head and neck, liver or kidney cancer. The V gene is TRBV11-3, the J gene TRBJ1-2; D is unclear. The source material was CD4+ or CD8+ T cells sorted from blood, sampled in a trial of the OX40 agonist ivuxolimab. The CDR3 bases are TGTGCCAGCATCGTTACTGTGGGCGACCGGGAAGGCTATGGCTACACCCTC. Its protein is CASIVTVGDREGYGYTL.